The 6 T cell receptor beta chains presented below share a single source sample, sequenced in a study of T cell responses to AZD1222 COVID-19 vaccine. Profiled with immunoSEQ multiplex PCR; TCRdb holds only in-frame clones, not every one. The data hold about 140,000 clones, with roughly 80% observed a single time. The sequencing here drew on peripheral blood, taken on day 0 of AZD1222 vaccination. These receptors all stem from an adult in good health.

V gene TRBV7-8 combines with J gene TRBJ2-2; 8 bases are a match to TRBD2. Germline V lookup: CDR1 SGHVS, CDR2 FQNEAQ. The CDR3 length is 15 residues. The J segment lost 5 bases and the V segment lost 0 bases, leaving 2 bases of the junction unmatched. This CDR3 reads CASSLASGDTGELFF. The CDR3 DNA sequence: TGTGCCAGCAGCTTAGCTAGCGGGGATACCGGGGAGCTGTTTTTT.

This sequence joins TRBV9 and TRBJ2-1, with TRBD2 as a possible D gene (5 bases). This CDR3 has 16 amino acids. Germline V gene lookup returns CDR1 SGDLS and CDR2 YYNGEE. V shed 0 bases and J shed 1 base, with 11 bases lying between them. The CDR3 loop is CASSVGVASSYNEQFF. DNA of the CDR3: TGTGCCAGCAGCGTAGGAGTAGCGTCGTCCTACAATGAGCAGTTCTTC.

The V gene is TRBV5-1, the J gene TRBJ2-7; D might be TRBD1 (5 bases). V was trimmed by 0 bases and J by 4 bases, leaving 17 bases between them. Germline V gene lookup returns CDR1 SGHRS and CDR2 YFSETQ. The CDR3 contains 16 residues. The CDR3 reads CASSLAPGYAAYEQYF. The CDR3, as DNA: TGCGCCAGCAGCTTGGCTCCAGGGTACGCGGCTTACGAGCAGTACTTC.

This clone appeared a few times. The J gene is TRBJ2-2, the V gene TRBV10-1, with 10 positions matching TRBD1. Per the germline V gene, CDR1 is WNHNN and CDR2 is SYGVQD (reference sequence). Trimming took 3 bases from V and 5 from J; bases not matched to a gene: 6. CDR3 length equals 16 residues. The DNA for the CDR3 is TGCGCCAGCAGTGACCTTCGACAGGGGGCAACCGGGGAGCTGTTTTTT. It is translated as CASSDLRQGATGELFF.

The chain recombines TRBV28 with TRBJ1-4; D is ambiguous. This CDR3 is 14 amino acids long. V lost 2 bases and J 5 bases, leaving 9 bases between the germline ends. From germline, CDR1 is MDHEN and CDR2 SYDVKM. The CDR3 DNA reads TGTGCCAGCAGTTTAAAAGGGCGAAATGAAAAACTGTTTTTT. Protein: CASSLKGRNEKLFF. The variable domain in full, completed from reference TRBV28 and TRBJ1-4, reads DVKVTQSSRYLVKRTGEKVFLECVQDMDHENMFWYRQDPGLGLRLIYFSYDVKMKEKGDIPEGYSVSREKKERFSLILESASTNQTSMYLCASSLKGRNEKLFFGSGTQLSVL.

This clone is classed as medium-sized. The chain combines TRBV3-1 (or the pseudogene TRBV3-2) with TRBJ1-6; possibly TRBD1 for D (6 bases). Looked up from germline, CDR1 is LGHDT and CDR2 is YNNKEL (reference sequence). The CDR3 consists of 15 residues. The V end lost 0 bases, the J end lost 7 bases, and 10 bases lay between the germline ends. In nucleotides, the CDR3 is TGTGCCAGCAGCCAAGAGGGCAGGGGAAATTCACCCCTCCACTTT. Protein product: CASSQEGRGNSPLHF.